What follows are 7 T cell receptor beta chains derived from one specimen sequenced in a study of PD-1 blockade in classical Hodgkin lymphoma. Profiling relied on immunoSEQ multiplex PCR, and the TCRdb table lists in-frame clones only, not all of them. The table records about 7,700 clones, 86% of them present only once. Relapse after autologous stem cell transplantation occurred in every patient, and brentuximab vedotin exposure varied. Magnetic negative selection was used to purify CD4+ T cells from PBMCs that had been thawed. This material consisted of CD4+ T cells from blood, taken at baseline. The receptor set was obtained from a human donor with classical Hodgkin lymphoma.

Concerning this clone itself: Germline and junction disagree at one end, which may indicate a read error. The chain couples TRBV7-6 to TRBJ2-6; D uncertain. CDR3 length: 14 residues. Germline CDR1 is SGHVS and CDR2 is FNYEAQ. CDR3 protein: CVSSLNSGANVLTF. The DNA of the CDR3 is TGTGTCAGCAGCTTAAACTCTGGGGCCAACGTCCTGACTTTC.

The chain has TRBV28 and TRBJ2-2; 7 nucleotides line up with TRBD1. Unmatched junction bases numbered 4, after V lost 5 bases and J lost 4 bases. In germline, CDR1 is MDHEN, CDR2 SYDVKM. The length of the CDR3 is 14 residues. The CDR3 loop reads CASSPGQFTGELFF. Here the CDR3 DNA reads TGTGCCAGCAGTCCGGGACAGTTCACCGGGGAGCTGTTTTTT.

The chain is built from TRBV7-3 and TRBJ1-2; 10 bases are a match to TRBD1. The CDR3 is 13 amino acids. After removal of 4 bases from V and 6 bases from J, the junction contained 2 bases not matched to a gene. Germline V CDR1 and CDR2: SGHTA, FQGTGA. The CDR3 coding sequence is TGTGCCAGCAGCTCCGGGACAGGGGATGGCTACACCTTC. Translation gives CASSSGTGDGYTF.

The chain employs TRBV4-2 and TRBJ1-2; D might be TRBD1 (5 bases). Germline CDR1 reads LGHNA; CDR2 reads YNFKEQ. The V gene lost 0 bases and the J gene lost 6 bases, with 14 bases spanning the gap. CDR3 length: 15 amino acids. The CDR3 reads CASSQERTLSHGYTF. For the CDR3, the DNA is TGTGCCAGCAGCCAAGAAAGGACACTCTCCCATGGCTACACCTTC.

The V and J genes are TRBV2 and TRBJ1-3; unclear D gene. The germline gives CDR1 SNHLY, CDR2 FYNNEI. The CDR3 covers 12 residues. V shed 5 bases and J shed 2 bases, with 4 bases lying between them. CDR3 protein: CASSSTGNTIYF. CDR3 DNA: TGTGCCAGCAGTTCAACTGGAAACACCATATATTTT.

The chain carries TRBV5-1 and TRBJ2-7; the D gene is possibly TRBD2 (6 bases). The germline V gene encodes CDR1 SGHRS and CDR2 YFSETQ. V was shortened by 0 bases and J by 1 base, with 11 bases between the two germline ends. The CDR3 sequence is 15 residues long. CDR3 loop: CASSLGSAGSYEQYF. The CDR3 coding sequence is TGCGCCAGCAGCTTGGGTTCGGCGGGGTCCTACGAGCAGTACTTC. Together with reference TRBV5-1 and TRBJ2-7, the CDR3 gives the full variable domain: KAGVTQTPRYLIKTRGQQVTLSCSPISGHRSVSWYQQTPGQGLQFLFEYFSETQRNKGNFPGRFSGRQFSNSRSEMNVSTLELGDSALYLCASSLGSAGSYEQYFGPGTRLTVT.

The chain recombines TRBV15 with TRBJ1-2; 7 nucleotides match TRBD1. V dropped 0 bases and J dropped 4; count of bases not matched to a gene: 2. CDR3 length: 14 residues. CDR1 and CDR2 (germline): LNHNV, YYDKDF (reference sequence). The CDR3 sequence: CATSRDRDSYGYTF. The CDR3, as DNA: TGTGCCACCAGCAGAGACCGGGACAGCTATGGCTACACCTTC.